This T cell receptor beta chain came from a study of T cell repertoires in cytomegalovirus infection. The CDR3 loop spans 16 amino acids. Trimming took off 2 bases at V and 1 base at J, with 14 bases between the two ends. Germline CDR1 is SEHNR and CDR2 is FQNEAQ (reference sequence). TCRdb re-analysed the reads in MiXCR, keeping a single row per CDR3 protein. Altogether about 830,000 distinct CDR3 sequences are present, 32% being singletons, with the ten largest covering 9.5% to 15%. This clonotype was detected ten times or more. Its antigen is not identified. The material was cultured CD8+ T cells from PBMCs, obtained from culture after CMV antigen stimulation. The source is a human donor in good health (CMV status not recorded). Some clones in this sample may be carry-over from other donors' samples. This chain links TRBV7-9 with TRBJ1-1; a weak D match, TRBD1 (6 bases). CDR3 loop: CASSLSSGQTNTEAFF. The CDR3 nucleotides are TGTGCCAGCAGCTTATCGTCTGGACAGACGAACACTGAAGCTTTCTTT. The whole variable domain, filled in from reference TRBV7-9 and TRBJ1-1, reads DTGVSQNPRHKITKRGQNVTFRCDPISEHNRLYWYRQTLGQGPEFLTYFQNEAQLEKSRLLSDRFSAERPKGSFSTLEIQRTEQGDSAMYLCASSLSSGQTNTEAFFGQGTRLTVV.